This record concerns one T cell receptor beta chain sequence. Its antigen remains unidentified. Base quality data are lacking; no much larger clone is found one base away. The V end loses 4 bases and the J end loses 10 bases, and a stretch of 13 bases separates them. Taken from the germline V gene, the CDR1 and CDR2 loops are KGHSH and LQKENI. Inclusive of the bounding cysteine and phenylalanine, the CDR3 is 12 residues long. The read is trimmed to its CDR3 DNA, 36 bases read in frame from base 1. TCRbeta CDR3 regions were amplified from genomic DNA using the immunoSEQ Assay, a bias-controlled multiplex PCR. The authors' pipeline ran thus. Within the assay, amplification of reference gene primers was used to estimate how many nucleated cells each sample contained. To quantify the absolute abundance of each unique TCRbeta CDR3 rearrangement, sequence reads were collapsed and filtered. For each sample, productive Simpson clonality was calculated as the square root of Simpson's diversity index across productive rearrangements. TCRdb mirrors the immuneACCESS table, restricted to in-frame sequences. Some clones are absent from its copies; in checked studies, under half trace to an unresolved V gene, and the reason for the others is unknown. That table is the source of V, J and clone size, and D and trimming were worked out from the DNA. In this sample the table shows 250,000 or so clones, 80% to 95% of which occur a single time. Jointly, the top ten make up 0.83% of the sample.

This record comes from a study of blood T cell repertoires in COVID-19 (dated by TCRdb to 2020 to 2022). Context from the whole study: Samples from collaborators originated in the United States, Italy and Spain and spanned both the acute and convalescent phases of COVID-19. The prospective study material was composed of cDNA or gDNA derived from T cells, B-cell-depleted T cells, or PBMCs. Subjects who had been exposed to COVID-19, were actively infected with it, or had recovered from it provided the deeply sampled blood TCRbeta repertoires that made up the dataset. The repertoires were released in a freely available public database intended as a resource for research on the immune response to SARS-CoV-2. The samples were drawn from the first 160 participants of the ongoing ImmuneRACE study and from some 1,300 subjects provided by 6 global collaborators. Nearly every sample came with metadata listing a de-identified subject ID, COVID-19 status, age in years and sex. HLA class I and class II types, where available, came from metadata supplied by the sample provider rather than from assay-based typing.

Overall study outcomes, separate from this receptor: Clinical and demographic metadata were provided uncurated, with the amount varying by source and participant.

At one collaborating source in Seattle, patients were enrolled during active infection and were followed longitudinally through the course of disease. Whole blood was collected in K2EDTA tubes by collaborating institutions according to the institutions' own protocols. For TCRbeta analysis, collaborators shipped samples as frozen whole blood, isolated PBMCs, or DNA extracted from either of those sample types. This TCR was sampled from a man aged 25-40 years with COVID-19, enrolled during active disease. The chain was built from TRBV18 and TRBJ1-2; the D gene is perhaps TRBD1, on 6 matching bases. The sequenced sample was peripheral blood. For the CDR3, the sequence is CASSQEGGDYTF. In nucleotide form, the sequence is TGTGCCAGCTCACAAGAAGGGGGGGACTACACCTTC. Extended through the reference TRBV18 and TRBJ1-2 proteins, this CDR3 yields the full variable domain: NAGVMQNPRHLVRRRGQEARLRCSPMKGHSHVYWYRQLPEEGLKFMVYLQKENIIDESGMPKERFSAEFPKEGPSILRIQQVVRGDSAAYFCASSQEGGDYTFGSGTRLTVV.